The 23 T cell receptor beta chains below come from one sample, sequenced in a study of blood T cell repertoires in COVID-19. Assay used: immunoSEQ multiplex PCR; TCRdb lists only in-frame clones, some missing. In the table there are fewer than 500,000 clones, around 90% of which are singletons. The sequenced material came from PBMCs or T cells enriched from blood (not recorded which). The receptors shown here come from a woman aged 18-35 years who had recovered from COVID-19.

This clone came up once. The rearrangement links TRBV30 to TRBJ1-2, with 10 bases matching TRBD1. The germline V gene has CDR1 GTSNPN and CDR2 SVGIG (reference sequence). The ends lost 4 bases at V and 7 bases at J; junction bases unmatched: 21. The CDR3 totals 18 residues. The chain's CDR3 is CAWNSIPGQGFLWGGYTF. CDR3 sequence (DNA): TGTGCCTGGAACTCCATCCCGGGACAGGGGTTCCTTTGGGGTGGCTACACCTTC.

V and J are TRBV19 and TRBJ1-6; D possibly corresponds to TRBD1 (5 bases). Trimming shortened V by 5 bases and J by 0 bases, and 11 bases separated the two germline ends. The CDR3 is made up of 16 amino acids. The germline V gene encodes CDR1 LNHDA and CDR2 SQIVND (reference sequence). In DNA, the CDR3 is TGTGCCAGTAGTGCCCGGGGGGTCTCCTATAATTCACCCCTCCACTTT. It specifies CASSARGVSYNSPLHF.

This clone was observed a single time. This chain links TRBV2 with TRBJ2-3; D perhaps matches TRBD2 (5 bases). CDR1 and CDR2 (germline): SNHLY, FYNNEI. Trimming removed 6 bases at V and 6 bases at J, with 7 bases between. The CDR3 runs 11 residues. The CDR3 spells CASRGEDTQYF. The CDR3 nucleotides read TGTGCCAGCAGGGGAGAGGATACGCAGTATTTT.

The CDR3: CASSPGQGLGQPQHF. DNA for the CDR3: TGTGCCAGTAGTCCGGGACAGGGTTTGGGGCAGCCCCAGCATTTT. The chain employs TRBV19 and TRBJ1-5, with 9 bases lining up with TRBD1. V lost 5 bases and J lost 7; bases outside the gene matches: 9. The germline V gene encodes CDR1 LNHDA and CDR2 SQIVND (reference sequence). The CDR3 loop spans 15 amino acids.

The chain employs TRBV11-2 and TRBJ2-7; unclear D gene. The germline V and J ends were trimmed by 1 base and 1 base, with 8 bases remaining between them. Germline V lookup: CDR1 SGHAT, CDR2 FQNNGV. The CDR3 length is 14 residues. CDR3 nucleotides: TGTGCCAGCAGCTTAGGTTCCGGGTCCTACGAGCAGTACTTC. Amino acids: CASSLGSGSYEQYF.

The CDR3 loop reads CASTPEGSYGYTF. CDR3 bases: TGCGCCAGCACCCCGGAAGGGAGCTATGGCTACACCTTC. The chain carries TRBV5-1 and TRBJ1-2, with D uncertain. The CDR3 extends over 13 amino acids. V was clipped by 6 bases and J by 4 bases, with 13 bases between them. Germline CDR1 is SGHRS and CDR2 is YFSETQ.

This chain uses TRBV10-3 with TRBJ2-3; 10 bases fit TRBD2. J was trimmed by 0 bases and V by 4 bases; bases with no gene match: 19. Per the germline V gene, CDR1 is ENHRY and CDR2 is SYGVKD. CDR3 size: 21 residues. The CDR3 loop reads CAISVTVSAASGGLSTDTQYF. CDR3 DNA sequence: TGTGCCATCAGTGTGACTGTTTCGGCGGCTAGCGGGGGTCTTAGCACAGATACGCAGTATTTT.

CDR3 sequence reads: CAWSNNLWDRGGTEAFF. CDR3 nucleotide sequence: TGTGCCTGGAGCAACAACCTCTGGGACAGGGGTGGCACTGAAGCTTTCTTT. This chain joins TRBV30 and TRBJ1-1, with 10 nucleotides matching TRBD1. CDR1 GTSNPN and CDR2 SVGIG come from the germline V gene (reference sequence). This CDR3 comprises 17 residues. Trimming at V came to 3 bases and at J to 4 bases, leaving 14 bases not matched to a gene.

For the CDR3, the DNA is TGTGCCTGGAGCCTTGGGACTTCGGGGGAGACCCAGTACTTC. It codes for CAWSLGTSGETQYF. V and J are TRBV30 and TRBJ2-5, with D perhaps matching TRBD2 (6 bases). Germline lookup yields CDR1 GTSNPN and CDR2 SVGIG (reference sequence). This CDR3 region has 14 residues. The V end was cut by 3 bases, the J end by 5 bases, with 16 bases between. Complete variable domain (other parts from reference TRBV30 and TRBJ2-5): SQTIHQWPATLVQPVGSPLSLECTVEGTSNPNLYWYRQAAGRGLQLLFYSVGIGQISSEVPQNLSASRPQDRQFILSSKKLLLSDSGFYLCAWSLGTSGETQYFGPGTRLLVL.

This clone came up a few times. Written as DNA, the CDR3 is TGTGCCAGCAGTCCCGTCTCGGCGGAGAAAGCTTTCTTT. Protein sequence: CASSPVSAEKAFF. The V and J genes are TRBV6-6 and TRBJ1-1, with D unresolved. Germline lookup yields CDR1 MNHNY and CDR2 SVGAGI (reference sequence). This CDR3 has 13 amino acids. V was pared by 5 bases and J by 9 bases, with 16 bases between.

DNA of the CDR3: TGTGCCAGCAGCTTAGATAGTGACAGCCATGGCTACACCTTC. Its translation: CASSLDSDSHGYTF. The rearrangement uses TRBV7-9 and TRBJ1-2; perhaps TRBD1 as D (5 bases). The V gene's germline CDR1 is SEHNR and CDR2 FQNEAQ (reference sequence). The CDR3 extends over 14 amino acids. The V end was cut by 1 base, the J end by 6 bases, with 12 bases between.

The rearrangement links TRBV27 to TRBJ1-1; D unresolved. V gave up 4 bases and J gave up 1 base, with 13 bases separating them. The CDR3 contains 15 residues. The germline CDR1 and CDR2 sequences are MNHEY and SMNVEV (reference sequence). The CDR3 DNA is TGTGCCAGCAGTTCCAGGCCCTATGGGAACACTGAAGCTTTCTTT. Its protein is CASSSRPYGNTEAFF.

This chain uses TRBV4-1 with TRBJ1-1; D is undetermined. Looked up from germline, CDR1 is MGHRA and CDR2 is YSYEKL. V lost 6 bases and J lost 5, with 22 bases in between. The CDR3 is 16 amino acids. CDR3 DNA: TGCGCCAGCAGACGCGAGATCGGGGTTGAGTGGACTGAAGCTTTCTTT. It codes for CASRREIGVEWTEAFF.

V usage is TRBV6-5 and J usage is TRBJ1-1; 12 positions agree with TRBD1. Germline V gene sequence: CDR1 MNHEY, CDR2 SVGAGI. The CDR3 loop spans 14 amino acids. Unmatched junction bases numbered 7, after V lost 10 bases and J lost 4 bases. CDR3 DNA sequence: TGTGCCACCGGGACAGGGGGCCGGGGCACTGAAGCTTTCTTT. It yields the protein CATGTGGRGTEAFF.

The chain couples TRBV2 to TRBJ1-2, with 7 bases lining up with TRBD1. Losses at the gene ends were 4 bases for V and 8 bases for J; bases not matched to a gene: 13. This CDR3 comprises 15 residues. The V gene's germline CDR1 is SNHLY and CDR2 FYNNEI. CDR3 DNA: TGTGCCAGCAGTGTTTTTCGGGACAGCTTAGAAGGCTACACCTTC. It yields the protein CASSVFRDSLEGYTF.

This clone was counted between two and nine times. The rearrangement links TRBV28 to TRBJ2-2; 8 bases align to TRBD1. The CDR3 is 16 amino acids. CDR1 is MDHEN and CDR2 is SYDVKM in the germline V gene. V gave up 3 bases and J gave up 6 bases; unmatched junction bases: 9. CDR3 loop: CASSLGPGGPAGELFF. The CDR3 DNA sequence: TGTGCCAGCAGTTTGGGCCCAGGGGGCCCAGCCGGGGAGCTGTTTTTT.

The V call is TRBV3-1 (or the pseudogene TRBV3-2), the J call TRBJ2-4; D perhaps matches TRBD1 (5 bases). The CDR3 covers 17 residues. Germline V CDR1 and CDR2: LGHDT, YNNKEL (reference sequence). V lost 2 bases, J lost 7 bases, and 21 bases lay in between. In DNA form, the CDR3 reads TGTGCCAGCAGCCAAAGGGTTTCGACAGTGTTGGGGAACATTCAGTACTTC. It encodes CASSQRVSTVLGNIQYF.

The V gene is TRBV5-8, the J gene TRBJ1-3; 7 nucleotides line up with TRBD1. The CDR3 runs to 15 residues. The V and J ends lost 2 bases and 2 bases, in that order; junction bases with no gene match: 4. In germline, CDR1 is SGHTS, CDR2 YDEGEE. CDR3 sequence: CASSFDRDAGNTIYF. Written as DNA, the CDR3 is TGTGCCAGCAGCTTCGACAGGGACGCTGGAAACACCATATATTTT.

The chain joins TRBV30 to TRBJ1-5; no clear D. The CDR3 sequence is 15 residues long. The V and J ends lost 5 bases and 4 bases respectively, with 18 bases between them. Germline V gene data show CDR1 as GTSNPN and CDR2 as SVGIG (reference sequence). The CDR3 bases are TGTGCCTGGGCTTGGAGAGGGTCGGGGAATCAGCCCCAGCATTTT. This gives the protein CAWAWRGSGNQPQHF.

The CDR3 sequence: CASLRGRQGYTF. The CDR3, as DNA: TGTGCCAGTCTCAGGGGCCGTCAAGGCTACACCTTC. The V gene is TRBV5-8, the J gene TRBJ1-2, with D perhaps matching TRBD1 (6 bases). The CDR3 has 12 residues. Germline V gene data show CDR1 as SGHTS and CDR2 as YDEGEE. The V gene lost 8 bases and the J gene lost 8 bases, with 16 bases spanning the gap.

The rearrangement uses TRBV4-2 and TRBJ2-3; 14 bases match TRBD2. The CDR3 contains 19 residues. J lost 1 base, V lost 3 bases, and 9 bases had no gene match. Looked up from germline, CDR1 is LGHNA and CDR2 is YNFKEQ. The CDR3 DNA is TGTGCCAGCAGCCAGGCGACTAGCGGGGGGGCCGGCGGCACAGATACGCAGTATTTT. Translation: CASSQATSGGAGGTDTQYF.

The chain has TRBV30 and TRBJ1-1, with a tentative D call TRBD1 (6 bases). The CDR3 extends over 15 amino acids. The germline V gene has CDR1 GTSNPN and CDR2 SVGIG (reference sequence). With 8 bases removed from V and 0 bases from J, the gap between germline ends came to 19 bases. The CDR3 DNA is TGTGCCACTAAAGGTGCAGGGGCGTTGAACACTGAAGCTTTCTTT. As protein: CATKGAGALNTEAFF.

The chain links TRBV11-2 to TRBJ2-3, with 8 bases matching TRBD2. CDR3 length: 16 amino acids. V lost 1 base and J lost 2; bases outside the gene matches: 5. CDR1 SGHAT and CDR2 FQNNGV come from the germline V gene. The CDR3 region has the DNA TGTGCCAGCAGCTTAGGCGCGGGGGGTCTCACAGATACGCAGTATTTT. Its protein product is CASSLGAGGLTDTQYF.